What follows is one T cell receptor (beta chain) and its context. Its antigen is unidentified. The donors (healthy individuals) were bone marrow donors. The data were taken from a study of cytomegalovirus exposure and HLA in healthy donors. The wider study: Inside one of the first data releases sat around 80 million unique TCRs taken from HLA-typed donors. Whole-study results and caveats: Common viral pathogens seemed to be connected with several of the most significant clusters, according to a later analysis. TCR beta V- and J-gene trimming was later associated with a missense DCLRE1C variant.

In the PCR, 60 Vbeta and 13 Jbeta primers were used. Sequencing was performed with immunoSEQ multiplex PCR; in TCRdb, only in-frame clones are kept and a portion is missing. The table shows 100,000 or so clones, with approximately 69% occurring only once. The CDR3 loop spans 16 amino acids. V shed 1 base, J shed 3 bases, and the junction held 6 bases outside the gene matches. Germline-derived CDR1 and CDR2 are LGHNA and YNFKEQ. The origin of this receptor is a man aged 25-40 years in good health and CMV-seronegative. This sequence joins TRBV4-2 and TRBJ2-3; 8 bases fit TRBD2. Sequenced input: PBMCs. The CDR3 region has the DNA TGTGCCAGCAGCCAAGGGGACCGGGAGGGGACAGATACGCAGTATTTT. Translation: CASSQGDREGTDTQYF.